The 10 T cell receptor beta chains below come from one sample, sequenced in a study of blood T cell repertoires in COVID-19 (dated by TCRdb to 2020 to 2022). The library relied on the immunoSEQ multiplex PCR assay. Sourced from immuneACCESS, this table was stored by TCRdb with only in-frame sequences that have V and J called. A share of the clones is absent; for the studies checked, an unresolved V gene accounts for under half, and the remainder has no known explanation. The sample table holds about 70,000 clones, of which roughly 77% were seen once. The leading ten clones occupy roughly 0.83% of the sample. Material: peripheral blood. The receptors derive from a woman in her seventies with acute or convalescent COVID-19.

V gene TRBV28 combines with J gene TRBJ1-3; TRBD1 matches at 8 bases. CDR3 length equals 17 residues. The ends lost 4 bases at V and 1 base at J; junction bases unmatched: 9. Germline V gene data show CDR1 as MDHEN and CDR2 as SYDVKM. Written as DNA, the CDR3 is TGTGCCAGCAGTTCCCGGACAGGGACGGTTTCTGGAAACACCATATATTTT. This translates into CASSSRTGTVSGNTIYF.

Only a few counts were recorded for this clone. The chain is built from TRBV18 and TRBJ2-2; TRBD1 aligns across 10 bases. J was trimmed by 2 bases and V by 3 bases; bases with no gene match: 9. From germline, CDR1 is KGHSH and CDR2 LQKENI. The CDR3 runs to 18 residues. CDR3 sequence: CASSPSLTGGINTGELFF. CDR3 DNA sequence: TGTGCCAGCTCACCTTCCCTGACAGGGGGCATTAACACCGGGGAGCTGTTTTTT. The whole variable domain, filled in from reference TRBV18 and TRBJ2-2, reads NAGVMQNPRHLVRRRGQEARLRCSPMKGHSHVYWYRQLPEEGLKFMVYLQKENIIDESGMPKERFSAEFPKEGPSILRIQQVVRGDSAAYFCASSPSLTGGINTGELFFGEGSRLTVL.

The CDR3 DNA is TGCGCCAGCAGCTTGGGAGGCCGAGGAGAAGGAGAGACCCAGTACTTC. Translated: CASSLGGRGEGETQYF. V is TRBV5-1 and J is TRBJ2-5; no reliable D call. Germline V gene sequence: CDR1 SGHRS, CDR2 YFSETQ. V was clipped by 0 bases and J by 4 bases, with 16 bases between them. There are 16 residues in the CDR3.

This chain uses TRBV27 with TRBJ2-1; TRBD2 is a possible D gene (6 bases). Deletions cut 3 bases from V and 9 bases from J, with 6 bases between. This CDR3 has 11 residues. Germline V gene data show CDR1 as MNHEY and CDR2 as SMNVEV (reference sequence). The CDR3 sequence is CASSFGGEQFF. The CDR3 bases are TGTGCCAGCAGTTTCGGGGGTGAGCAGTTCTTC.

V usage is TRBV12-3 or TRBV12-4 and J usage is TRBJ2-2, with D perhaps matching TRBD2 (7 bases). This CDR3 has 13 amino acids. Deletions cut 9 bases from V and 9 bases from J, with 17 bases between. The CDR3 here is CASGRGGSRELFF. DNA of the CDR3: TGTGCCAGTGGTAGGGGGGGGAGCCGGGAGCTGTTTTTT.

V is TRBV6-2 or TRBV6-3 and J is TRBJ2-7; D not resolved. CDR1 and CDR2 from the germline V gene are MNHEY and SVGEGT. Trimming pared 5 bases from V and 2 bases from J, leaving 10 bases between. The CDR3 is 13 residues long. CDR3 DNA sequence: TGTGCCAGCAGTCGCCCCTCTACCTACGAGCAGTACTTC. This gives the protein CASSRPSTYEQYF.

The chain joins TRBV12-3 or TRBV12-4 to TRBJ2-5; D unclear. V dropped 0 bases and J dropped 1 base, with 3 bases sitting between them. The CDR3 loop spans 13 amino acids. CDR3 amino acids: CASSLASQETQYF. CDR3 nucleotide sequence: TGTGCCAGCAGTTTAGCCAGCCAAGAGACCCAGTACTTC.

The J gene is TRBJ2-5, the V gene TRBV5-1, with 11 nucleotides matching TRBD1. V lost 4 bases and J lost 4; bases outside the gene matches: 9. The length of the CDR3 is 16 residues. Looked up from germline, CDR1 is SGHRS and CDR2 is YFSETQ. DNA of the CDR3: TGCGCCAGCAGCACCGGACAGGGGGCGCCAGGAGAGACCCAGTACTTC. It translates to CASSTGQGAPGETQYF.

The chain uses TRBV5-1 and TRBJ1-1, with TRBD1 matching over 10 bases. Per germline, CDR1 SGHRS and CDR2 YFSETQ. Trimming cost V 3 bases and J 0 bases; bases outside gene matches: 8. The CDR3 runs 17 residues. The CDR3 here is CASSSSPGQGMNTEAFF. The CDR3 DNA reads as TGCGCCAGCAGCTCAAGCCCGGGACAGGGGATGAACACTGAAGCTTTCTTT.

This chain uses TRBV6-5 with TRBJ2-7, with 9 bases identical to TRBD1. The germline gives CDR1 MNHEY, CDR2 SVGAGI. This CDR3 has 15 residues. The trim removed 6 bases at V and 5 bases at J, leaving 11 bases unmatched. CDR3 loop: CASRSPGQGSHEQYF. CDR3 bases: TGTGCCAGCAGGTCCCCGGGACAGGGAAGCCACGAGCAGTACTTC.